This T cell receptor (beta chain) derives from a study of spatial heterogeneity in lung cancer. Study context: Fewer alpha-chain than beta-chain sequences were consistently detected. Whole-study results and caveats: At tumor resection, ubiquitous expanded TCRs were detected in blood more often than later.

Germline V CDR1 and CDR2: SQVTM, ANQGSEA. The V gene end was trimmed by 2 bases and the J gene end by 5 bases; junction bases not matched to a gene: 4. The CDR3 is made up of 13 amino acids. With respect to this clonotype: Its antigen is undetermined. This beta chain came through as a stray read in a library set up for alpha chains, and its size says little.

A unique molecular identifier was attached to every TCR cDNA molecule. One entry per CDR3 protein results from TCRdb running MiXCR on the 5' RACE reads. Of about 4,400 distinct CDR3 sequences listed, around 32% are singletons. Indicated time point: sample taken at primary tumor resection. From tumor, nontumor lung or frozen PBMC, whole RNA was taken unsorted for sequencing. This sequence was found in a male donor with early-stage non-small cell lung cancer. Sequences were derived from PBMCs, sampled at surgery. V and J are TRBV29-1 and TRBJ2-3; 7 nucleotides align to TRBD1. The CDR3: CSVETGAGDTQYF. CDR3 bases: TGCAGCGTTGAAACAGGGGCGGGAGATACGCAGTATTTT.